There are a few counts of the clone carrying this TCR beta chain. This sample stems from a study of blood T cells in healthy people across ages. Germline loops: CDR1 DFQATT, CDR2 SNEGSKA (reference sequence). The CDR3 totals 14 residues. Trimming shortened V by 3 bases and J by 8 bases, and 18 bases separated the two germline ends. Combining a sample-barcoded 5' primer with a J-beta primer mix, a second PCR ran for roughly 6 to 12 cycles. Each cDNA molecule carried a tag from a template-switch adaptor that contained 12 random nucleotides. One entry per CDR3 protein results from TCRdb running MiXCR on the 5' RACE reads. The data hold roughly 500,000 distinct CDR3 sequences, with 25% to 30% observed a single time.

The chain has TRBV20-1 and TRBJ2-3; perhaps D is TRBD1 or TRBD2 (6 bases each). This sequence was found in a woman between 65 and 79 years old in good health. Source material: blood. The CDR3 reads CSARHGGEIGTQYF. CDR3 bases: TGCAGTGCTAGGCACGGGGGCGAAATCGGTACGCAGTATTTT.